The 28 T cell receptor beta chains presented below share a single source sample, sequenced in a study of blood T cell repertoires in COVID-19 (dated by TCRdb to the early 2020s). The method behind the library was the immunoSEQ multiplex PCR assay. TCRdb retrieved this table from immuneACCESS and kept in-frame rearrangements only. Not all clones are present; in checked studies, unresolved V genes account for under half, and no reason is known for the remainder. Within this sample are fewer than 200,000 clones, with over 80% of them counted one time only. The ten largest clones add up to 3.5% to 5% of the sample. The material sequenced was PBMCs or T cells enriched from blood (not recorded which). The receptors stem from a woman between 50 and 59 years old who had recovered from COVID-19.

V gene TRBV24-1 combines with J gene TRBJ1-1; tentatively, D is TRBD1 (5 bases). The V end lost 6 bases, the J end lost 7 bases, and 8 bases lay between the germline ends. The CDR3 totals 11 residues. The V gene's germline CDR1 is KGHDR and CDR2 SFDVKD. The DNA for the CDR3 is TGTGCCACCAGTTATCAGGGTGAAGCTTTCTTT. Encoded protein: CATSYQGEAFF.

The chain couples TRBV3-1 (or the pseudogene TRBV3-2) to TRBJ1-2; D is unclear. Trimming left V 4 bases short and J 3 bases short, with 9 bases between. The CDR3 is 13 residues long. The germline V gene has CDR1 LGHDT and CDR2 YNNKEL (reference sequence). The CDR3 DNA sequence: TGTGCCAGCAGCCGCAGGAACTACTATGGCTACACCTTC. Translating it yields CASSRRNYYGYTF.

The V call is TRBV5-1, the J call TRBJ2-1; 9 bases agree with TRBD2. The V gene's germline CDR1 is SGHRS and CDR2 YFSETQ. V lost 1 base to trimming and J lost 7 bases; unmatched junction nucleotides: 6. The CDR3 contains 15 residues. The CDR3 nucleotides read TGCGCCAGCAGCTTGACGGCGGGAGGGGGAAATGAGCAGTTCTTC. Translation: CASSLTAGGGNEQFF.

The genes are TRBV5-4 and TRBJ2-6; unclear D gene. Germline V gene lookup returns CDR1 SGHNT and CDR2 YYREEE (reference sequence). V lost 0 bases and J lost 0, with 7 bases in between. The CDR3 length is 16 residues. CDR3 amino acids: CASSLVLSSGANVLTF. The CDR3 nucleotides read TGTGCCAGCAGCTTGGTTCTTAGCTCTGGGGCCAACGTCCTGACTTTC.

The chain couples TRBV27 to TRBJ1-2; TRBD1 agrees at 9 bases. The CDR3 is made up of 15 amino acids. The junction had 5 bases not matched to a gene; V was cut back by 2 bases and J by 4 bases. Germline V gene lookup returns CDR1 MNHEY and CDR2 SMNVEV (reference sequence). DNA of the CDR3: TGTGCCAGCAGTTTAACGGGGACAGGGATCTATGGCTACACCTTC. It is translated as CASSLTGTGIYGYTF.

The J gene is TRBJ2-2, the V gene TRBV6-5; 8 bases line up with TRBD2. Unmatched junction bases numbered 4, after V lost 6 bases and J lost 7 bases. The CDR3 consists of 13 residues. The V gene's germline CDR1 is MNHEY and CDR2 SVGAGI. The CDR3 region has the DNA TGTGCCAGCAGAGGACTAGCACTCGGGGAGCTGTTTTTT. It encodes CASRGLALGELFF.

This clone was counted once. CDR3 in DNA: TGTGCCAGAAGCTTTCCGGGGACAGCCAATGAGCAGTTCTTC. It codes for CARSFPGTANEQFF. This chain connects TRBV5-3 to TRBJ2-1; 7 nucleotides match TRBD1. TRBV5-3 is an ORF; its function is uncertain. Trimming removed 2 bases from V and 6 bases from J; junction bases left unmatched: 5. The CDR3 spans 14 residues.

V usage is TRBV4-3 and J usage is TRBJ2-1; possible D gene TRBD1, 6 bases. The CDR3 covers 14 residues. Germline V CDR1 and CDR2: LGHNA, YSLEER. V was shortened by 4 bases and J by 2 bases, with 9 bases between the two germline ends. CDR3 sequence reads: CASSPWDTYNEQFF. The CDR3 region has the DNA TGCGCCAGCAGCCCCTGGGACACCTACAATGAGCAGTTCTTC.

The chain carries TRBV7-9 and TRBJ2-1; D gene ambiguous. Germline lookup yields CDR1 SEHNR and CDR2 FQNEAQ (reference sequence). The V and J ends lost 6 bases and 5 bases respectively, with 11 bases between them. The CDR3 extends over 13 amino acids. This CDR3 reads CASRLSLDNEQFF. CDR3 bases: TGTGCCAGCAGACTGTCCCTAGACAATGAGCAGTTCTTC.

The chain joins TRBV7-3 to TRBJ2-2; TRBD2 is a possible D gene (6 bases). Per germline, CDR1 SGHTA and CDR2 FQGTGA. Trimming pared 3 bases from V and 4 bases from J, leaving 15 bases between. The CDR3 has 16 amino acids. The CDR3 loop is CASSLAPAGSTGELFF. The DNA of the CDR3 is TGTGCCAGCAGCTTGGCTCCGGCCGGGAGCACCGGGGAGCTGTTTTTT.

CDR3 region: CASSEAGPNSPLHF. Here the CDR3 DNA reads TGTGCCAGCAGTGAAGCGGGGCCGAATTCACCCCTCCACTTT. The V call is TRBV6-1, the J call TRBJ1-6, with D perhaps TRBD1 (5 bases). From germline, CDR1 is MNHNS and CDR2 SASEGT. CDR3 length: 14 residues. V shed 0 bases and J shed 7 bases, with 7 bases lying between them.

The CDR3 loop reads CVRSSPAQVPATNEKLFF. In DNA form, the CDR3 reads TGTGTCAGAAGCTCGCCGGCACAGGTTCCAGCAACTAATGAAAAACTGTTTTTT. This sequence joins TRBV7-5 and TRBJ1-4; TRBD1, the D gene given by the table, was not confirmed from the DNA. TRBV7-5 is annotated as a pseudogene. This CDR3 has 18 residues.

The rearrangement joins TRBV4-2 to TRBJ1-1; D remains ambiguous. V gave up 6 bases and J gave up 3 bases, with 14 bases separating them. Per the germline V gene, CDR1 is LGHNA and CDR2 is YNFKEQ. CDR3 length: 14 residues. In DNA, the CDR3 is TGTGCCAGCAGTATGACCCCTGCGGACACTGAAGCTTTCTTT. Protein: CASSMTPADTEAFF.

This clone was seen a few times. The rearrangement uses TRBV9 and TRBJ1-6; TRBD1 might be the D (5 bases). Trimming took off 5 bases at V and 4 bases at J, with 10 bases between the two ends. Germline assignment: CDR1 SGDLS and CDR2 YYNGEE. The CDR3 runs to 14 residues. The chain's CDR3 is CASSTGSYNSPLHF. Here the CDR3 DNA reads TGTGCCAGCAGTACAGGATCTTATAATTCACCCCTCCACTTT.

The chain carries TRBV14 and TRBJ2-4; D unclear. The CDR3 runs 16 residues. The germline gives CDR1 SGHDN, CDR2 FVKESK. V lost 0 bases, J lost 0 bases, and 9 bases lay in between. The CDR3 coding sequence is TGTGCCAGCAGCCAAGATGCCTCACTAGCCAAAAACATTCAGTACTTC. It translates to CASSQDASLAKNIQYF.

There are a few counts of this clone. The chain joins TRBV5-4 to TRBJ1-6, with 7 bases that match TRBD1. The CDR3 consists of 14 residues. V dropped 2 bases and J dropped 6; count of bases not matched to a gene: 2. CDR1 is SGHNT, CDR2 YYREEE, per germline (reference sequence). In DNA form, the CDR3 reads TGTGCCAGCAGCTTTGACAGGGTTAATTCACCCCTCCACTTT. Translation: CASSFDRVNSPLHF.

The chain recombines TRBV7-2 with TRBJ2-5; the D gene is possibly TRBD2 (5 bases). V lost 0 bases to trimming and J lost 5 bases, with 7 bases between them. The CDR3 totals 13 residues. Germline lookup yields CDR1 SGHTA and CDR2 FQGNSA. The CDR3, as DNA: TGTGCCAGCAGCTTAGCGCGGAGGGAGACCCAGTACTTC. Translating gives CASSLARRETQYF.

The genes are TRBV5-5 and TRBJ1-2; the D is unclear. The CDR3 consists of 14 residues. The germline V and J ends were trimmed by 7 bases and 0 bases, with 13 bases remaining between them. From germline, CDR1 is SGHKS and CDR2 YYEKEE (reference sequence). CDR3 region: CASGVGESNYGYTF. The CDR3 coding sequence is TGTGCCAGCGGGGTCGGGGAATCTAACTATGGCTACACCTTC.

This chain uses TRBV10-2 with TRBJ1-1, with D possibly being TRBD1 (5 bases). The V gene lost 3 bases and the J gene lost 1 base, with 12 bases spanning the gap. The CDR3 has 15 amino acids. Germline CDR1 is WSHSY and CDR2 is SAAADI. The chain's CDR3 is CASSDYSGGNTEAFF. The DNA for the CDR3 is TGCGCCAGCAGTGATTACTCGGGGGGGAACACTGAAGCTTTCTTT.

The chain carries TRBV29-1 and TRBJ1-1; D possibly corresponds to TRBD1 (6 bases). Germline V gene lookup returns CDR1 SQVTM and CDR2 ANQGSEA. The CDR3 has 13 residues. Trimming pared 7 bases from V and 2 bases from J, leaving 14 bases between. The CDR3 DNA sequence: TGCAGCGCCCTCAAACAGGGCAACACTGAAGCTTTCTTT. Amino acids: CSALKQGNTEAFF.

This chain joins TRBV4-3 and TRBJ1-2; D perhaps matches TRBD1 (5 bases). The CDR3 runs to 14 residues. V dropped 1 base and J dropped 8 bases, with 14 bases sitting between them. CDR1 LGHNA and CDR2 YSLEER come from the germline V gene. CDR3 loop: CASSQGGGATGYTF. In DNA, the CDR3 is TGCGCCAGCAGCCAAGGGGGGGGAGCTACCGGCTACACCTTC.

V is TRBV28 and J is TRBJ1-5; no clear D gene. The V gene's germline CDR1 is MDHEN and CDR2 SYDVKM. This CDR3 spans 15 amino acids. The ends were cut back, 7 bases at V and 7 bases at J, with 20 bases in the middle. The DNA for the CDR3 is TGTGCCAGCAAGGGCGGGGTATCCGTGAGCCAGCCCCAGCATTTT. It translates to CASKGGVSVSQPQHF.

V is TRBV4-2 and J is TRBJ1-3, with D unclear. The CDR3 sequence is 16 residues long. Germline loops: CDR1 LGHNA, CDR2 YNFKEQ. The V end was cut by 1 base, the J end by 0 bases, with 10 bases between. The CDR3 protein is CASSQGLVSSGNTIYF. The DNA of the CDR3 is TGTGCCAGCAGCCAAGGACTGGTTAGCTCTGGAAACACCATATATTTT.

The V gene is TRBV27, the J gene TRBJ2-1; D gene uncertain. CDR1 and CDR2 from the germline V gene are MNHEY and SMNVEV (reference sequence). V was pared by 5 bases and J by 3 bases, with 20 bases between. This CDR3 is built from 17 residues. CDR3 DNA: TGTGCCAGCAGTCCCGAGGTCCTGCGCAAATACTACAATGAGCAGTTCTTC. Its protein is CASSPEVLRKYYNEQFF.

CDR3 amino acids: CAISEGPLTGNYGYTF. The CDR3 coding sequence is TGTGCCATCAGTGAGGGCCCGTTGACAGGCAACTATGGCTACACCTTC. This chain links TRBV10-3 with TRBJ1-2, with D perhaps matching TRBD1 (6 bases). CDR1 is ENHRY, CDR2 SYGVKD, per germline. V shed 2 bases and J shed 2 bases, with 15 bases lying between them. The CDR3 has 16 residues.

The rearrangement links TRBV6-2 or TRBV6-3 to TRBJ2-6, with D possibly matching TRBD2 (5 bases). From germline, CDR1 is MNHEY and CDR2 SVGEGT. Trimming cost V 2 bases and J 1 base, with 6 bases left between them. The CDR3 consists of 15 residues. The chain's CDR3 is CASSYRGSGANVLTF. In nucleotides, the CDR3 is TGTGCCAGCAGTTACAGAGGGTCTGGGGCCAACGTCCTGACTTTC.

The chain is built from TRBV12-3 or TRBV12-4 and TRBJ1-1; no clear D. This CDR3 is built from 13 residues. V shed 2 bases and J shed 4 bases, with 8 bases lying between them. The CDR3 here is CASSLRVGTEAFF. CDR3 sequence (DNA): TGTGCCAGCAGTTTACGGGTAGGCACTGAAGCTTTCTTT.

CDR3 nucleotide sequence: TGTGCCAGCAGTGAAGGGCTGGTCGGCAATCAGCCCCAGCATTTT. Translation gives CASSEGLVGNQPQHF. The chain joins TRBV6-1 to TRBJ1-5; D is ambiguous. The length of the CDR3 is 15 residues. The germline gives CDR1 MNHNS, CDR2 SASEGT. Between the trimmed V and J ends, which lost 1 base and 2 bases, there was a span of 9 bases.